The 5 T cell receptor beta chains presented below share a single source sample, sequenced in a study of T cell repertoires in cytomegalovirus infection. Their specific antigens are unknown. TCRdb recomputed calls from the reads with MiXCR, one row per CDR3 protein. The repertoire holds some 110,000 distinct CDR3 sequences, with over 9.5% as singletons. The sequenced material came from PBMCs, sequenced either directly or after in vitro stimulation (not recorded which). All receptors come from a human donor in good health (CMV status not recorded). Some clones in this sample may be carry-over from other donors' samples.

Only a few counts were recorded for this clonotype. V gene TRBV5-1 combines with J gene TRBJ1-4, with 8 bases matching TRBD1. With V trimmed by 4 bases and J by 0 bases, 11 bases remained unmatched. CDR1 and CDR2 from the germline V gene are SGHRS and YFSETQ. This CDR3 has 18 amino acids. CDR3 region: CASSPDGQGLATNEKLFF. CDR3 DNA: TGCGCCAGCAGCCCAGACGGACAGGGACTTGCAACTAATGAAAAACTGTTTTTT.

The rearrangement joins TRBV29-1 to TRBJ2-5, with 10 bases lining up with TRBD2. This CDR3 region has 13 residues. Germline V CDR1 and CDR2: SQVTM, ANQGSEA. V lost 4 bases and J lost 5; bases outside the gene matches: 4. Here the CDR3 DNA reads TGCAGCGTTGTCCTAGCGGGAGCGGAGACCCAGTACTTC. It codes for CSVVLAGAETQYF.

In its sample, this clonotype was seen many times. The J gene is TRBJ1-1, the V gene TRBV28; a weak D match, TRBD1 (6 bases). Germline values: CDR1 MDHEN, CDR2 SYDVKM. This CDR3 contains 13 residues. The V gene lost 7 bases and the J gene lost 7 bases, with 16 bases spanning the gap. The DNA of the CDR3 is TGTGCCAGCACCAAAGGGGGGGGTTTTGAAGCTTTCTTT. Translating it yields CASTKGGGFEAFF.

This clonotype was observed many times. The chain has TRBV4-2 and TRBJ1-2; a possible D gene is TRBD1 (5 bases). The CDR3 consists of 14 residues. Germline CDR1 LGHNA, CDR2 YNFKEQ. V lost 0 bases, J lost 3 bases, and 8 bases lay in between. CDR3 coding DNA: TGTGCCAGCAGCCAAGACAGGGCTGACTATGGCTACACCTTC. Amino acid sequence: CASSQDRADYGYTF.

This chain joins TRBV6-2 or TRBV6-3 and TRBJ1-2; D is undetermined. Trimming shortened V by 3 bases and J by 6 bases, and 14 bases separated the two germline ends. Germline CDR1 reads MNHEY; CDR2 reads SVGEGT. This CDR3 has 14 residues. The CDR3 here is CASSYHGRVDGYTF. The CDR3 DNA reads TGTGCCAGCAGTTATCACGGACGGGTGGATGGCTACACCTTC.